This TCR beta chain was recovered during a study of blood T cell repertoires in COVID-19 (dated by TCRdb to 2019 to 2021). Background on the whole study: Samples from collaborators originated in the United States, Italy and Spain and spanned both the acute and convalescent phases of COVID-19. The material from the prospective study consisted of cDNA or gDNA derived from T cells, B-cell-depleted T cells, or PBMCs. Subjects who had been exposed to COVID-19, were actively infected with it, or had recovered from it provided the deeply sampled blood TCRbeta repertoires that made up the dataset. The repertoires were released in a freely available public database meant as a resource for research on the immune response to SARS-CoV-2. The samples were drawn from the first 160 participants of the ongoing ImmuneRACE study and from 950 to 1,500 subjects provided by 6 global collaborators. Sample metadata almost always included a de-identified subject ID, COVID-19 status, age in years and sex. HLA class I and class II types, where available, came from metadata supplied by the sample provider rather than from assay-based typing. On the study overall, not on this receptor specifically: Clinical and demographic metadata were provided uncurated, with the amount varying by source and participant.

About this clone: Its antigen is still unknown. No much larger clonotype is one base removed from it; base qualities were not supplied.

The collaborating institutions used their own protocols to collect whole blood in K2EDTA tubes. For TCRbeta analysis, collaborators shipped samples as frozen whole blood, isolated PBMCs, or DNA extracted from either of those sample types. TCRbeta CDR3 regions were amplified from genomic DNA by means of the immunoSEQ Assay, a bias-controlled multiplex PCR. On the authors' methods: The number of nucleated cells in each sample was estimated from the amplification of reference gene primers within the assay. To quantify the absolute abundance of each unique TCRbeta CDR3 rearrangement, sequence reads were collapsed and filtered. For each sample, productive Simpson clonality was calculated as the square root of Simpson's diversity index over productive rearrangements. TCRdb obtained this table from immuneACCESS and retained in-frame rearrangements with V and J assigned. These tables miss some clones; where compared with another copy, unresolved V genes account for less than half of the shortfall, and the remainder is unexplained. The V and J calls and the clone size are those of that table, but D and trimming were determined from the DNA. This sample holds roughly 240,000 clones; approximately 80% were observed only once. Together, the top ten hold 1.5% to 2% of the sample.

Material for sequencing was peripheral blood. This receptor was obtained from an elderly woman with acute or convalescent COVID-19.

For the CDR3, the sequence is CASSPRGSTNYGYTF. The DNA is TGTGCCAGTAGTCCTCGTGGGAGCACTAACTATGGCTACACCTTC. The chain employs TRBV19 and TRBJ1-2, with the D gene uncertain. The V and J ends are trimmed by 5 bases and 0 bases, leaving 13 bases between them. The CDR3 measures 15 amino acids from cysteine to phenylalanine. Only the CDR3 part of the read is kept: 45 bases, read in frame from the first base. As encoded in the germline V gene (reference sequence), CDR1 is LNHDA while CDR2 is SQIVND.